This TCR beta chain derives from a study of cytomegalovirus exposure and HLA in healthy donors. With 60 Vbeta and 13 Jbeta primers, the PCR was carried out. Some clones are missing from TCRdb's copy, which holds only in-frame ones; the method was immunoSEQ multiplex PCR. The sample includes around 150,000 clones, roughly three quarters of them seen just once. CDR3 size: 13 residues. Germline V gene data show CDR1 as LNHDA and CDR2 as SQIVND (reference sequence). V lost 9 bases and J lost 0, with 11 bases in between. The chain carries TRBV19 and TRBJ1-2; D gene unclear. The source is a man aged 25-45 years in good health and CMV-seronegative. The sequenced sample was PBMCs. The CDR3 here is CASRPGANYGYTF. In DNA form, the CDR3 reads TGTGCCAGCAGACCCGGAGCTAACTATGGCTACACCTTC.